This T cell receptor beta chain was sequenced for a study of control samples from healthy donors and cancer patients. TCRdb's copy holds only in-frame clones and misses some; the assay was immunoSEQ multiplex PCR. The sample holds some 40,000 clones; 65% to 85% are singletons and the top ten take 20% to 25%. This clone occurred once. With 7 bases clipped from V and 5 bases from J, the junction kept 8 bases outside the gene matches. The germline V gene encodes CDR1 LNHDA and CDR2 SQIVND (reference sequence). This CDR3 spans 14 amino acids. Sample: PBMCs. The rearrangement joins TRBV19 to TRBJ1-2; TRBD1 agrees at 9 bases. This receptor was obtained from a woman aged 55-69 years with lung cancer. The CDR3 bases are TGTGCCAGTACCCCCGAGACAGGGGGATATGGCTACACCTTC. Translating gives CASTPETGGYGYTF.